This T cell receptor beta chain is from a study of shared clonotypes between healthy human individuals. For the study at large: Samples came from a couple of female and three male donors aged 18 to 49.

The donors were adults (healthy and HIV-negative) with no recent acute infections or vaccinations. Details on this clone: The junction shows a germline mismatch at one end, possibly a read error.

When replicate PCRs were run on unsorted PBMC, they used 300 ng DNA, approximately 28,000 T cell genomes. In the authors' methods: Without quality scores, immunoSEQ junctional reads could not be filtered like full-length reads. Data came from immunoSEQ multiplex PCR; TCRdb stores just in-frame clones and leaves some out. Clonal size and the V and J genes are those of that table, whereas D and trimming came from the DNA. The profile shows about 480,000 clones, nearly 80% of them singletons. There are 12 residues in the CDR3. Per the germline V gene, CDR1 is MDHEN and CDR2 is SYDVKM. This clonotype was sampled from a woman between 35 and 50 years old in good health. Some clones in this sample may be carry-over from other donors' samples. V usage is TRBV28 and J usage is TRBJ2-7; 7 bases align to TRBD2. Sequencing was done on a sample of PBMCs. The CDR3 is CASSVTASGPIF. CDR3 sequence (DNA): TGTGCCAGCAGTGTAACGGCTAGCGGACCCATCTTC.